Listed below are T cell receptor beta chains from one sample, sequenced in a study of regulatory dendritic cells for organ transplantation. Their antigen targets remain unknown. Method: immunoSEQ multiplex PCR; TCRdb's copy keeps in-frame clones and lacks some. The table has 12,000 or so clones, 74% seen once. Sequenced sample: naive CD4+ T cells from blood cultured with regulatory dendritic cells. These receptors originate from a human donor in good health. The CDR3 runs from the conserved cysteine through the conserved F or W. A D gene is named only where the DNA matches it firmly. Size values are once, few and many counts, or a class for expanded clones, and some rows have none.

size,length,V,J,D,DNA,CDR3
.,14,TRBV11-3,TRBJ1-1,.,TGTGCCAGCACCACCATGACAGGAGCAAGTGGAGCTTTCTTT,CASTTMTGASGAFF
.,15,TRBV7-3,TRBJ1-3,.,TGTGCCAGCAGCCCGGGCGCAGGGCCTGGAAACACCATATATTTT,CASSPGAGPGNTIYF
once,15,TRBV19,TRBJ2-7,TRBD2,TGTGCCAGTAGTATAAGCGGGGGAGACTCCTACGAGCAGTACTTC,CASSISGGDSYEQYF
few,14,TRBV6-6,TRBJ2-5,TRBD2,TGTGCCAGCCGGGCGGGGGGGAACCAAGAGACCCAGTACTTC,CASRAGGNQETQYF
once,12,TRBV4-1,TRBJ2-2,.,TGCGCCAGCAGCTATAGCGCCGGGGAGCTGTTTTTT,CASSYSAGELFF
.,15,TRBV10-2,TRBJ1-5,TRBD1,TGCGCCAGCAGTGAGTCGGGGACAGGGGTGCAGCCCCAGCATTTT,CASSESGTGVQPQHF
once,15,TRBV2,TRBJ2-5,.,TGTGCCAGCAGGGGAGGGACAGGAATACAAGAGACCCAGTACTTC,CASRGGTGIQETQYF
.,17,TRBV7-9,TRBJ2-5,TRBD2,TGTGCCAGCAGCTTAGCGTGGCTAGCGGGGGCGGGAGAGACCCAGTACTTC,CASSLAWLAGAGETQYF
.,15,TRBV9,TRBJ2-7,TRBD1,TGTGCCAGCAGCGTAGGGACAGGGGGCTGGTACGAGCAGTACTTC,CASSVGTGGWYEQYF
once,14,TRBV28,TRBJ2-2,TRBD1,TGTGCCAGCAGTCAACTACAGGGGACCGGGGAGCTGTTTTTT,CASSQLQGTGELFF
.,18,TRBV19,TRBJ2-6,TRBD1,TGTGCCAGTAGTTCACCGGGACAGGGTCCCTCTGGGGCCAACGTCCTGACTTTC,CASSSPGQGPSGANVLTF
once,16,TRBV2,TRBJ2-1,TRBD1,TGTGCCAGCAGTGACAGGACAGGGAGCTCCTACAATGAGCAGTTCTTC,CASSDRTGSSYNEQFF
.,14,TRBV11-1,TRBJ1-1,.,TGTGCCAGCAAACGACAGGCGATGAACACTGAAGCTTTCTTT,CASKRQAMNTEAFF
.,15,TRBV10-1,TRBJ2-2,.,TGCGCCAGACCCAAAAATACTGCGAACACCGGGGAGCTGTTTTTT,CARPKNTANTGELFF
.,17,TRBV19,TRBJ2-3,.,TGTGCCAGTAGTCTCCTGAGGTCGGTCTCTGGCACAGATACGCAGTATTTT,CASSLLRSVSGTDTQYF
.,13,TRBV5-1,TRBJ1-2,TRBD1,TGCGCCAGCAGCGCGGGACAGGTCTATGGCTACACCTTC,CASSAGQVYGYTF
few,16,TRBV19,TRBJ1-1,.,TGTGCCAGTAGCATCACTGCGACACAGGAAGTTGGTGAAGCTTTCTTT,CASSITATQEVGEAFF
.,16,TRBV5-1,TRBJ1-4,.,TGCGCCAGCAGCTTGGGGTCTACAGGGTCTAATGAAAAACTGTTTTTT,CASSLGSTGSNEKLFF
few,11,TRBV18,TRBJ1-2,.,TGTGCCAGCTCACCCGTCGGTAACTACACCTTC,CASSPVGNYTF
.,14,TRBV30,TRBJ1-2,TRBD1,TGTGCCCCCCGTGTTCGACAGGGCCACTATGGCTACACCTTC,CAPRVRQGHYGYTF
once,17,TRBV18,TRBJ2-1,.,TGTGCCAGCTCCCCGCGGGCTGGCCAGTTCTCCTACAATGAGCAGTTCTTC,CASSPRAGQFSYNEQFF
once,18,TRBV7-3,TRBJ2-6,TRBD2,TGTGCCAGCAGCTCGCCGGGACTAGCGGGGGAAGGGGCCAACGTCCTGACTTTC,CASSSPGLAGEGANVLTF
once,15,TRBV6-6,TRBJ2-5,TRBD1,TGTGCCAGCACTAGACAGGGGAATGAGGGAGAGACCCAGTACTTC,CASTRQGNEGETQYF
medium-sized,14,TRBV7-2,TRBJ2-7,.,TGTGCCAGCAGCTTATCAGGGGGGAACTACGAGCAGTACTTC,CASSLSGGNYEQYF
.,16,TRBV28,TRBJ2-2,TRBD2,TGTGCCAGCAGCCCGGGACTAGCGGTCTCTGCCGGGGAGCTGTTTTTT,CASSPGLAVSAGELFF
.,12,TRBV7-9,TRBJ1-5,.,TGTGCCAGCAGCTGGGGGGATCAGCCCCAGCATTTT,CASSWGDQPQHF
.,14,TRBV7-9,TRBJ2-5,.,TGTGCCAGCAGCCCAGTAGGCCGAGGGGAGACCCAGTACTTC,CASSPVGRGETQYF
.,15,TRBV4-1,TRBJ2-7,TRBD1,TGCGCCAGCAGCCACGGGCAGGGGGCTTCCTACGAGCAGTACTTC,CASSHGQGASYEQYF
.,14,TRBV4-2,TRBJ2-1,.,TGTGCCAGCAGCCAAGATGGCTCCCTCAATGAGCAGTTCTTC,CASSQDGSLNEQFF
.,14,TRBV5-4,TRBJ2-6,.,TGTGCCAGCAGCCCAGAATCTGGGGCCAACGTCCTGACTTTC,CASSPESGANVLTF
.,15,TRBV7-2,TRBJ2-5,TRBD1,TGTGCCAGCAGCCGCTCCCGGGACAGCAAGAGGACCCAGTACTTC,CASSRSRDSKRTQYF
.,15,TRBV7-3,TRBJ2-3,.,TGTGCCAGCAGCTTAACCGGTCAGGACACAGATACGCAGTATTTT,CASSLTGQDTDTQYF
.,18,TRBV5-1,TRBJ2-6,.,TGCGCCAGCAGCTTCGGCGGACGGGGATTCTCTGGGGCCAACGTCCTGACTTTC,CASSFGGRGFSGANVLTF
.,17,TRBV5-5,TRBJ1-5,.,TGTGCCAGCAGCTTAATGGGGACAAGTACGAGCAATCAGCCCCAGCATTTT,CASSLMGTSTSNQPQHF
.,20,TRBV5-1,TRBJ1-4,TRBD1,TGCGCCAGCAGCTTGACCGGGACAGGAGACAGATTTGGGCCTAATGAAAAACTGTTTTTT,CASSLTGTGDRFGPNEKLFF
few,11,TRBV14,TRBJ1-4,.,TGTGCCAGCAGCCAAGGTGGGAGACTGTTTTTT,CASSQGGRLFF
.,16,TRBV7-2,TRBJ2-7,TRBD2,TGTGCCAGCAGCCCCCGACTAGCGGGGAACTCCTACGAGCAGTACTTC,CASSPRLAGNSYEQYF
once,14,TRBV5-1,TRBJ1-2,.,TGCGCCAGCAGCTCTTTGGGTCCTAGCCGGGGCTACACCTTC,CASSSLGPSRGYTF
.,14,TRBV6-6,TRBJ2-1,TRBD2,TGTGCCAGCAGTTACCTAGCGGGGGTTAATGAGCAGTTCTTC,CASSYLAGVNEQFF
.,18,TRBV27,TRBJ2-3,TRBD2,TGTGCCAGCAATGACCTAGCGGGGGGGTTCTTTAGCACAGATACGCAGTATTTT,CASNDLAGGFFSTDTQYF
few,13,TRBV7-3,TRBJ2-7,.,TGTGCCAGCAGCCTGGACACCCACCGGGAGCAGTACTTC,CASSLDTHREQYF
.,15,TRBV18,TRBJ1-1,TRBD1,TGTGCCAGCTCACCGCGGACAGGGTTGAACACTGAAGCTTTCTTT,CASSPRTGLNTEAFF
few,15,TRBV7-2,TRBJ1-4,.,TGTGCCAGCAGCCTACAGGGACGGACTAATGAAAAACTGTTTTTT,CASSLQGRTNEKLFF
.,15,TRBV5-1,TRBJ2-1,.,TGCGCCAGCAGCTTGGTTCCAGGGTCCTACAATGAGCAGTTCTTC,CASSLVPGSYNEQFF